This T cell receptor (beta chain) was sequenced in a study of blood T cell repertoires in COVID-19. Study-wide context: Both acute and convalescent COVID-19 samples were obtained from the United States, Italy and Spain.

The junction had 5 bases not matched to a gene; V was cut back by 4 bases and J by 2 bases. CDR1 KGHSH and CDR2 LQKENI come from the germline V gene. The CDR3 length is 15 residues. Some clones are missing from TCRdb's copy, which holds only in-frame ones; the method was immunoSEQ multiplex PCR. Here the sample spans about 330,000 clones, approximately 89% being singletons. Two negative PCRs, clearance, or symptom resolution characterized the recovered Cohort 3 donors. This chain links TRBV18 with TRBJ2-3; 8 bases are a match to TRBD2. This receptor was obtained from a man between 25 and 39 years old who had recovered from COVID-19. The sequenced sample consisted of PBMCs or T cells enriched from blood (not recorded which). As DNA, the CDR3 is TGTGCCAGCTCACGGTTACTAGCGGACACAGATACGCAGTATTTT. Its protein is CASSRLLADTDTQYF.